This is a list of T cell receptor beta chains from one sample in a study of cytotoxic CD8 clonotypes in ibrutinib-treated CLL. The table came from immunoSEQ multiplex PCR; TCRdb's copy has only in-frame clones and leaves some out. The sample shows fewer than 100,000 clones, about 85% of them seen only once. This sample comprised PBMCs, obtained after 12 months of ibrutinib treatment. The receptor set was obtained from a human donor with chronic lymphocytic leukemia. Each CDR3 is given with its conserved first and last residue. The order of the fields is D gene, clone size, J gene, V gene, CDR3 protein, CDR3 DNA. D genes are given only for firm matches. Expanded clones are given a class, and other clones once, few, many or no size at all.

d_gene: -
abundance: -
j_gene: TRBJ1-1
v_gene: TRBV18
CDR3aa: CASSTGRRNTEAFF
CDR3nt: TGTGCCAGCTCAACAGGGAGGCGGAACACTGAAGCTTTCTTT

d_gene: TRBD1
abundance: -
j_gene: TRBJ1-2
v_gene: TRBV5-6
CDR3aa: CASSLVGTGGYGYTF
CDR3nt: TGTGCCAGCAGCTTGGTGGGAACAGGGGGCTATGGCTACACCTTC

d_gene: TRBD2
abundance: -
j_gene: TRBJ2-5
v_gene: TRBV19
CDR3aa: CASSNPGRGGQETQYF
CDR3nt: TGTGCCAGTAGCAACCCGGGGAGGGGTGGGCAAGAGACCCAGTACTTC

d_gene: -
abundance: -
j_gene: TRBJ2-1
v_gene: TRBV7-2
CDR3aa: CASRGGKTYNEQFF
CDR3nt: TGTGCCAGCCGAGGGGGGAAGACCTACAATGAGCAGTTCTTC

d_gene: TRBD2
abundance: once
j_gene: TRBJ2-1
v_gene: TRBV6-5
CDR3aa: CASNVAGAGRNEQFF
CDR3nt: TGTGCCAGCAACGTAGCGGGAGCGGGGCGGAATGAGCAGTTCTTC

d_gene: TRBD2
abundance: -
j_gene: TRBJ2-3
v_gene: TRBV11-2
CDR3aa: CASSLTGGGDTQYF
CDR3nt: TGTGCCAGCAGCCTAACGGGGGGAGGAGATACGCAGTATTTT

d_gene: TRBD1
abundance: -
j_gene: TRBJ1-2
v_gene: TRBV19
CDR3aa: CARTIRQGWDNYTF
CDR3nt: TGTGCCAGGACTATCCGACAGGGGTGGGATAACTACACCTTC

d_gene: -
abundance: -
j_gene: TRBJ2-7
v_gene: TRBV10-3
CDR3aa: CATRGGSYEQYF
CDR3nt: TGTGCCACCAGGGGGGGGTCCTACGAGCAGTACTTC

d_gene: -
abundance: -
j_gene: TRBJ2-3
v_gene: TRBV10-1
CDR3aa: CASSDRGWGPCTDTQYF
CDR3nt: TGCGCCAGCAGTGATAGGGGTTGGGGCCCTTGCACAGATACGCAGTATTTT

d_gene: TRBD2
abundance: -
j_gene: TRBJ2-3
v_gene: TRBV23-1
CDR3aa: CASRPPTSDTQYF
CDR3nt: TGCGCCAGCAGGCCCCCGACTAGCGATACGCAGTATTTT

d_gene: TRBD2
abundance: -
j_gene: TRBJ2-7
v_gene: TRBV7-2
CDR3aa: CASSLAGGGSSYEQYF
CDR3nt: TGTGCCAGCAGCTTAGCTGGCGGGGGGAGCTCCTACGAGCAGTACTTC

d_gene: -
abundance: -
j_gene: TRBJ1-3
v_gene: TRBV5-8
CDR3aa: CASSVAEGNTIYF
CDR3nt: TGTGCCAGCAGTGTCGCAGAAGGAAACACCATATATTTT

d_gene: TRBD1
abundance: -
j_gene: TRBJ2-6
v_gene: TRBV5-8
CDR3aa: CASSLARDRGSGANVLTF
CDR3nt: TGTGCCAGCAGCTTGGCCCGGGACAGGGGGTCTGGGGCCAACGTCCTGACTTTC

d_gene: TRBD1
abundance: -
j_gene: TRBJ2-7
v_gene: TRBV7-6
CDR3aa: CASSPPGQGIYEQYF
CDR3nt: TGTGCCAGCAGTCCCCCCGGACAGGGGATATACGAGCAGTACTTC

d_gene: -
abundance: -
j_gene: TRBJ2-7
v_gene: TRBV5-4
CDR3aa: CASSLFGTYEQYF
CDR3nt: TGTGCCAGCAGCTTGTTTGGTACCTACGAGCAGTACTTC

d_gene: -
abundance: few
j_gene: TRBJ1-1
v_gene: TRBV7-9
CDR3aa: CASGEGGVAFF
CDR3nt: TGTGCCAGCGGCGAGGGTGGTGTAGCTTTCTTT

d_gene: -
abundance: -
j_gene: TRBJ1-5
v_gene: TRBV28
CDR3aa: CASMGSNQPQHF
CDR3nt: TGTGCCAGCATGGGTAGCAATCAGCCCCAGCATTTT

d_gene: TRBD2
abundance: -
j_gene: TRBJ2-5
v_gene: TRBV5-4
CDR3aa: CASSFSGRGGETQYF
CDR3nt: TGTGCCAGCAGCTTTAGCGGGAGAGGAGGGGAGACCCAGTACTTC

d_gene: TRBD1
abundance: -
j_gene: TRBJ1-6
v_gene: TRBV7-2
CDR3aa: CASSPTGGYSPLHF
CDR3nt: TGTGCCAGCAGTCCGACAGGGGGGTACTCACCCCTCCACTTT

d_gene: TRBD2
abundance: -
j_gene: TRBJ2-7
v_gene: TRBV7-9
CDR3aa: CASSHPASGRVPYF
CDR3nt: TGTGCCAGCAGCCATCCGGCTAGCGGGAGAGTCCCGTACTTC

d_gene: -
abundance: -
j_gene: TRBJ1-2
v_gene: TRBV28
CDR3aa: CASRGPITYGYTF
CDR3nt: TGTGCCAGCAGGGGACCGATTACCTATGGCTACACCTTC

d_gene: -
abundance: few
j_gene: TRBJ2-5
v_gene: TRBV18
CDR3aa: CASSPARESRETQYF
CDR3nt: TGTGCCAGCTCACCAGCTCGGGAGTCTCGGGAGACCCAGTACTTC

d_gene: -
abundance: few
j_gene: TRBJ1-5
v_gene: TRBV14
CDR3aa: CGGRQLHSNQPQHF
CDR3nt: TGTGGGGGCCGACAGCTCCATAGCAATCAGCCCCAGCATTTT

d_gene: -
abundance: once
j_gene: TRBJ2-2
v_gene: TRBV28
CDR3aa: CASGRRLENTGELFF
CDR3nt: TGTGCCAGCGGCCGGAGACTCGAAAACACCGGGGAGCTGTTTTTT

d_gene: -
abundance: -
j_gene: TRBJ2-7
v_gene: TRBV19
CDR3aa: CASSRGLPEDLEQYF
CDR3nt: TGTGCCAGTAGCCGCGGTCTCCCCGAGGATTTGGAGCAGTACTTC

d_gene: -
abundance: -
j_gene: TRBJ1-2
v_gene: TRBV7-2
CDR3aa: CASQHRLGYGYTF
CDR3nt: TGTGCCAGTCAACACCGGTTGGGCTATGGCTACACCTTC

d_gene: -
abundance: -
j_gene: TRBJ1-6
v_gene: TRBV7-3
CDR3aa: CASSLVGAVGSPLHF
CDR3nt: TGTGCCAGCAGCTTGGTCGGGGCGGTGGGGTCACCCCTCCACTTT

d_gene: -
abundance: -
j_gene: TRBJ2-3
v_gene: TRBV11-3
CDR3aa: CASSLRGAREDTQYF
CDR3nt: TGTGCCAGCAGCTTACGCGGGGCCAGGGAGGATACGCAGTATTTT